The clone carrying this T cell receptor beta chain was detected only a few times. Antigen unknown. This specimen comes from a study of identical twins. TCRdb reprocessed the 5' RACE reads via MiXCR and lists one record per CDR3 protein. Of hundreds of thousands of distinct CDR3 sequences detected, over 9% appear once; the ten largest clones hold around 1.5%. Per the germline V gene, CDR1 is KGHDR and CDR2 is SFDVKD. After removal of 9 bases from V and 7 bases from J, the junction contained 14 bases not matched to a gene. The CDR3 has 14 residues. Findings and limits, study-wide: Analyses based on zero insertions could be partly confounded by invariant MAIT and iNKT cells. Cross-sectional statistics, not tracking of the same donors, supported the conclusions. For cord blood, abundant beta clonotypes had fewer insertions, unlike memory repertoires, which showed none. Recombination models fit unrelated individuals' TCR alpha sharing but underestimated twins'.

These data were also filed under a second study, of yellow fever vaccine responses in identical twins.

J is TRBJ2-7 and V is TRBV24-1; 7 nucleotides agree with TRBD1. The receptor's source is a woman aged 18-29 years in good health. Material: PBMCs. The CDR3 bases are TGTGCCACCGTTCCCCGACAGGGAGTCGGGGAGCAGTACTTC. Protein sequence: CATVPRQGVGEQYF.